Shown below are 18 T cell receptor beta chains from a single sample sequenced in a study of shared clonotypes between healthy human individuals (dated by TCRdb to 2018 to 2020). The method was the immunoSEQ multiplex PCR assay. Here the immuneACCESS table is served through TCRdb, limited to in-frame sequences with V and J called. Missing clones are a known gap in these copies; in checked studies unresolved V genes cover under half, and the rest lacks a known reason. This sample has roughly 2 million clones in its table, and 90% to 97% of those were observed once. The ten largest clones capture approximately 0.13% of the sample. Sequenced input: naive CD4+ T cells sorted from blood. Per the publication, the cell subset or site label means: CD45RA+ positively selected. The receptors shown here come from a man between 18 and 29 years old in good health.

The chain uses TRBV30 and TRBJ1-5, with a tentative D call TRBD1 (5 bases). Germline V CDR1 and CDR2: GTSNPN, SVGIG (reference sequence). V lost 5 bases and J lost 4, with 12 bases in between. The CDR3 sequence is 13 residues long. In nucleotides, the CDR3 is TGTGCCTGGGATTTAGGGGTAAATCAGCCCCAGCATTTT. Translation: CAWDLGVNQPQHF.

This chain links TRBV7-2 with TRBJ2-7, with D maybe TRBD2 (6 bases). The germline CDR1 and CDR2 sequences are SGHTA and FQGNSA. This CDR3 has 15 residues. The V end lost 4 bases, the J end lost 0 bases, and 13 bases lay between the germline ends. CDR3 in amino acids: CASSSRGTNSYEQYF. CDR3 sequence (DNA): TGTGCCAGCAGCTCCCGGGGGACGAACTCCTACGAGCAGTACTTC.

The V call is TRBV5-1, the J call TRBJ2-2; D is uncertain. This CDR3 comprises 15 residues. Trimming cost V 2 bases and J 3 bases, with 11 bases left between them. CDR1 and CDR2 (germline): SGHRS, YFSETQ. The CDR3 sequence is CASSFQQLDTGELFF. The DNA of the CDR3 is TGCGCCAGCAGCTTCCAGCAGCTAGACACCGGGGAGCTGTTTTTT.

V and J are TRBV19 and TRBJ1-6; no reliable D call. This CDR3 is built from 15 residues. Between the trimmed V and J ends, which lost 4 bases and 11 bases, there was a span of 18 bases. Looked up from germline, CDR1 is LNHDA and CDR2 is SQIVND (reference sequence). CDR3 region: CASSKDKAGIAPLHF. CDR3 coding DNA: TGTGCCAGTAGTAAAGACAAGGCCGGAATAGCACCCCTCCACTTT.

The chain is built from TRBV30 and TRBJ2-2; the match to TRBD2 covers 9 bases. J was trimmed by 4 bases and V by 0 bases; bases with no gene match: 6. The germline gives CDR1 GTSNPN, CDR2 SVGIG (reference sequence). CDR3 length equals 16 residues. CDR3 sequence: CAWSVALAGLTGELFF. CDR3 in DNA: TGTGCCTGGAGTGTAGCTCTAGCGGGACTCACCGGGGAGCTGTTTTTT. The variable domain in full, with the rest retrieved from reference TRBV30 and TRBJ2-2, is SQTIHQWPATLVQPVGSPLSLECTVEGTSNPNLYWYRQAAGRGLQLLFYSVGIGQISSEVPQNLSASRPQDRQFILSSKKLLLSDSGFYLCAWSVALAGLTGELFFGEGSRLTVL.

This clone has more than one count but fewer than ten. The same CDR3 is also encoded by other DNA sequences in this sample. The CDR3 coding sequence is TGTGCCAGCAGGCGAGGTGGGAATTCACCCCTCCACTTT. This gives the protein CASRRGGNSPLHF. V usage is TRBV6-5 and J usage is TRBJ1-6; unclear D gene. The CDR3 has 13 amino acids. Trimming pared 6 bases from V and 7 bases from J, leaving 10 bases between. Germline V gene data show CDR1 as MNHEY and CDR2 as SVGAGI.

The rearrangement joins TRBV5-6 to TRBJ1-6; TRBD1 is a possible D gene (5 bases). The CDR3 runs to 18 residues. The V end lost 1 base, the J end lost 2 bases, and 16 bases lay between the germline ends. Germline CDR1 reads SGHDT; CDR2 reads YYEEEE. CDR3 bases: TGTGCCAGCAGCTTGATCCCGCTTGGGGGAACCTATAATTCACCCCTCCACTTT. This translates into CASSLIPLGGTYNSPLHF.

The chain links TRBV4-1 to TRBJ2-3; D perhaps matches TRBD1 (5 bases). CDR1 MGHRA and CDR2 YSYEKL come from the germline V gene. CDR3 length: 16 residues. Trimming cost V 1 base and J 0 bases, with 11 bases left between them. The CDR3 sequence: CASSQGGPFSTDTQYF. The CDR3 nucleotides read TGCGCCAGCAGCCAAGGGGGCCCGTTTAGCACAGATACGCAGTATTTT.

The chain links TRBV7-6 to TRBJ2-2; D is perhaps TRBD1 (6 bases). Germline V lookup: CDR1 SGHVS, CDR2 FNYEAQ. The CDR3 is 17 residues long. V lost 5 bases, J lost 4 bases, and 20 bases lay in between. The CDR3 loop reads CASSHDAGVGRTGELFF. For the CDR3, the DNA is TGTGCCAGCAGCCACGACGCAGGGGTGGGACGCACCGGGGAGCTGTTTTTT.

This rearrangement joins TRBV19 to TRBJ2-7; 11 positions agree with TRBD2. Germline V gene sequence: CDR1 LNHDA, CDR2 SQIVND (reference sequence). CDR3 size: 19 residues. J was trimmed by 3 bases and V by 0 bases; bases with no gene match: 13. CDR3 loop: CASSIEALIGTSGNYEQYF. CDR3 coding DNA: TGTGCCAGTAGTATAGAGGCACTGATCGGGACTAGCGGAAACTACGAGCAGTACTTC.

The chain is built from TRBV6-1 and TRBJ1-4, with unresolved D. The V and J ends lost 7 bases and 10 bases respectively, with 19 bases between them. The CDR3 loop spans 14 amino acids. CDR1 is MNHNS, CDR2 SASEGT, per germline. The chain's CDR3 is CASITGRAGGKLFF. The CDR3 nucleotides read TGTGCCAGCATTACGGGGAGGGCGGGCGGAAAACTGTTTTTT.

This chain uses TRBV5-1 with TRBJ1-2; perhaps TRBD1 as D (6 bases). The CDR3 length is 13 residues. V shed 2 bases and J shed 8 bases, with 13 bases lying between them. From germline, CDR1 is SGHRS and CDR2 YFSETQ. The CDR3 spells CASSLGQQLGYTF. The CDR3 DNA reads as TGCGCCAGCAGCTTAGGACAGCAACTGGGCTACACCTTC.

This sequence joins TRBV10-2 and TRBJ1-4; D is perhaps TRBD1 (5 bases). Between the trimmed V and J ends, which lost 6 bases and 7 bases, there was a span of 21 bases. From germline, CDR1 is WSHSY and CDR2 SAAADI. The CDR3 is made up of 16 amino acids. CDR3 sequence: CASRDPGLLEGEKLFF. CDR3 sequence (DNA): TGCGCCAGCAGGGACCCGGGACTCCTCGAAGGTGAAAAACTGTTTTTT.

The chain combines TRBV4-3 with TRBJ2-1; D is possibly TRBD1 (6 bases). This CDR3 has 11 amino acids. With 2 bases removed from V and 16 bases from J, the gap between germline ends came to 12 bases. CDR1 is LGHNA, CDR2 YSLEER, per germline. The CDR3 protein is CASSQQGLPFF. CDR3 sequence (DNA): TGCGCCAGCAGCCAACAGGGGCTCCCATTCTTC.

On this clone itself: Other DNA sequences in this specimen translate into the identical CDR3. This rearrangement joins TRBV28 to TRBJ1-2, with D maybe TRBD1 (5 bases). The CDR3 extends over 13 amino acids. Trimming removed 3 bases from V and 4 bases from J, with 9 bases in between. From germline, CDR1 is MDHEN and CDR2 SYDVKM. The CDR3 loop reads CASSLPGIYGYTF. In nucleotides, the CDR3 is TGTGCCAGCAGTTTGCCAGGGATCTATGGCTACACCTTC.

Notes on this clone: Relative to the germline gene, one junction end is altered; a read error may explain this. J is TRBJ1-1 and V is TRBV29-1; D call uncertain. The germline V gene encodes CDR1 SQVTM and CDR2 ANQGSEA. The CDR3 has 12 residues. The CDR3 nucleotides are TGCAGCCTTGACCCGAGGGAGACTGAAGCTTTCTTT. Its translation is CSLDPRETEAFF.

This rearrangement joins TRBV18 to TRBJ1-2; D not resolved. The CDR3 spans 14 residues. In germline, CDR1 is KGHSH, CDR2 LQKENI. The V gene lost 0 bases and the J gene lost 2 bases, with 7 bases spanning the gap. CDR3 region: CASSPPFINYGYTF. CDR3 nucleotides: TGTGCCAGCTCACCACCGTTTATCAACTATGGCTACACCTTC. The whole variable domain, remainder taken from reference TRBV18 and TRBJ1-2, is NAGVMQNPRHLVRRRGQEARLRCSPMKGHSHVYWYRQLPEEGLKFMVYLQKENIIDESGMPKERFSAEFPKEGPSILRIQQVVRGDSAAYFCASSPPFINYGYTFGSGTRLTVV.

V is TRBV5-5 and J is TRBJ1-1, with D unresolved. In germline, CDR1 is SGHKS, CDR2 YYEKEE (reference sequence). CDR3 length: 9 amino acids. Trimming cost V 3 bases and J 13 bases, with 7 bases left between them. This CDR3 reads CASSSFDFF. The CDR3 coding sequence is TGTGCCAGCAGCTCCTTCGATTTCTTT. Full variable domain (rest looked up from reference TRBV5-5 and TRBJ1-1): DAGVTQSPTHLIKTRGQQVTLRCSPISGHKSVSWYQQVLGQGPQFIFQYYEKEERGRGNFPDRFSARQFPNYSSELNVNALLLGDSALYLCASSSFDFFGQGTRLTVV.